What follows is one TCR beta chain and its context. The data originate from a study of blood T cell repertoires in COVID-19. The wider study: Both acute and convalescent COVID-19 samples were obtained from the United States, Italy and Spain. The analysed material was cDNA or gDNA that came from T cells, B-cell-depleted T cells, or PBMCs.

Original processing methods: From reference gene primer amplification, estimates of nucleated cell counts were derived. Clones were read by immunoSEQ multiplex PCR, and TCRdb kept only the in-frame ones, dropping some. The D gene and trimming were derived from the DNA, and the V and J assignments and clone size from that table. The data show 150,000 to 190,000 clones, 70% to 85% seen once. This receptor was obtained from a woman aged 50 to 60 with acute or convalescent COVID-19. The sample consisted of peripheral blood.

The CDR3 is CASSLKDSQETQYF. The CDR3 DNA is TGCGCCAGCAGCTTGAAGGACTCACAAGAGACCCAGTACTTC. This chain joins TRBV5-1 and TRBJ2-5; D is possibly TRBD2 (5 bases). Trimming cost V 1 base and J 2 bases, with 9 bases left between them. This CDR3 comprises 14 residues. Germline loops: CDR1 SGHRS, CDR2 YFSETQ.